A selection of T cell receptor beta chains follows, all from one sample in a study of blood T cell repertoires in COVID-19. Using immunoSEQ multiplex PCR, the repertoire was profiled, and TCRdb retains in-frame clones only, with some absent. The table includes 150,000 or so clones, 80% to 90% detected once. Material: peripheral blood. Receptors originate from a woman aged 60 to 75 with COVID-19, enrolled during active disease. CDR3s include the opening cysteine and the closing phenylalanine or tryptophan. D genes are given only for firm matches. A row's size may be missing; if present it is once, few, many or a size class.

TRBV19,once,TRBD2,TRBJ2-3,CASSRSGTGTQYF,TGTGCCAGTAGTAGAAGCGGGACGGGTACGCAGTATTTT
TRBV4-1,NA,NA,TRBJ2-7,CASSHLPPRTLTYEQYF,TGCGCCAGCAGCCACTTACCGCCTCGGACACTCACCTACGAGCAGTACTTC
TRBV6-6,NA,TRBD1,TRBJ1-5,CASRDQGGQPQHF,TGTGCCAGCAGGGATCAGGGGGGACAGCCCCAGCATTTT
TRBV11-3,NA,NA,TRBJ1-1,CASSPSTMNTEAFF,TGTGCCAGCAGCCCCTCCACAATGAACACTGAAGCTTTCTTT
TRBV6-6,NA,NA,TRBJ2-3,CASSYNTPSTDTQYF,TGTGCCAGCAGTTATAACACCCCTAGCACAGATACGCAGTATTTT
TRBV12-5,NA,NA,TRBJ2-4,CASGLVRTDLKNIQYF,TGTGCTAGTGGTTTGGTGAGGACAGACCTCAAAAACATTCAGTACTTC
TRBV15,NA,NA,TRBJ2-3,CATSREGVADTQYF,TGTGCCACCAGCAGAGAAGGGGTGGCAGATACGCAGTATTTT
TRBV19,once,NA,TRBJ1-4,CASQGNNEKLFF,TGTGCCAGTCAGGGCAATAATGAAAAACTGTTTTTT
TRBV7-9,NA,NA,TRBJ1-5,CASSPTGESNQPQHF,TGTGCCAGCAGCCCAACGGGGGAAAGCAATCAGCCCCAGCATTTT
TRBV4-2,NA,NA,TRBJ1-2,CASSQGGSGYGYTF,TGTGCCAGCAGCCAAGGAGGGTCGGGCTATGGCTACACCTTC